These T cell receptor beta chains were read from a single sample in a study of CD4 T cells in relation to SARS-CoV-2 and coronaviruses. Some clones are missing from TCRdb's copy, which holds only in-frame ones; the method was immunoSEQ multiplex PCR. The table has about 19,000 clones, approximately 80% seen once. Their cognate antigens are unknown. The sample taken for sequencing was CD4+ T cells from PBMCs, cultured in vitro. These receptors were taken from a human donor in good health. Each CDR3 is given without its conserved first and last residue.

>TRBV18
ASSPSGQGSEAF
>TRBV6-1
ASSEARTSGKNEQY
>TRBV5-6
ASSTPGLNTGELF
>TRBV6-5
ASSKVNRQGGGYT
>TRBV4-2
ASSQNLGLTGELF
>TRBV6-5
ASSYRGGFSYEQY
>TRBV6-5
ASSYDPAIHNEQF
>TRBV5-1
ASRTGQDYGYT
>TRBV24-1
ATSDLAGDTGELF
>TRBV7-2
ASSLIPDSGNTIY
>TRBV4-1
ASSPPEGIPEAF
>TRBV5-4
ASSSKGVYNEQF
>TRBV28
ASSVTPEHGELF
>TRBV9
ASSAALPSGYT
>TRBV11-2
ASTGLNEQF
>TRBV24-1
ATSEGGNYGYT
>TRBV5-6
ASSLGPASGWEQY
>TRBV6-5
ASSKGLAPEQF
>TRBV20-1
SASKQSYEQY
>TRBV11-3
ASSLGPGAEAF
>TRBV10-1
ASSESRSGLI
>TRBV6-2/TRBV6-3
ASSTIRLGDYTGELF
>TRBV7-9
ASSPDRATNEKLF